Below are 32 T cell receptor beta chains sequenced from a single sample in a study of blood T cell repertoires in COVID-19. Measured with immunoSEQ multiplex PCR; TCRdb has only the in-frame clones, and not every one. The repertoire holds about 190,000 clones, with around nine tenths as singletons. Sequencing was performed on peripheral blood. Every receptor here comes from a woman under 30 who had recovered from COVID-19.

J is TRBJ2-2 and V is TRBV28, with a weak D call TRBD1 (5 bases). Germline values: CDR1 MDHEN, CDR2 SYDVKM. This CDR3 is built from 14 residues. V lost 7 bases to trimming and J lost 6 bases, with 15 bases between them. The CDR3 DNA reads as TGTGCCAGCATCCTTAGCCAGGGATCCGGGGAGCTGTTTTTT. Its translation: CASILSQGSGELFF.

This rearrangement joins TRBV9 to TRBJ1-6; 10 nucleotides align to TRBD1. Germline CDR1 reads SGDLS; CDR2 reads YYNGEE. Unmatched junction bases numbered 5, after V lost 4 bases and J lost 10 bases. This CDR3 is 14 amino acids long. The CDR3 here is CASSPRTGGSPLHF. The CDR3 nucleotides are TGTGCCAGCAGCCCTCGGACAGGGGGATCACCCCTCCACTTT.

The rearrangement uses TRBV27 and TRBJ2-1; 7 nucleotides match TRBD1. Trimming took 5 bases from V and 4 from J; bases not matched to a gene: 8. CDR3 length: 15 amino acids. Per germline, CDR1 MNHEY and CDR2 SMNVEV (reference sequence). For the CDR3, the DNA is TGTGCCAGCAGTCAGGACAGGTCGATATACAATGAGCAGTTCTTC. Translating it yields CASSQDRSIYNEQFF.

V gene TRBV11-3 combines with J gene TRBJ2-6; TRBD1 matches at 10 bases. The CDR3 is 18 amino acids. Trimming cost V 5 bases and J 0 bases; bases outside gene matches: 7. CDR1 is SGHNT, CDR2 YENEEA, per germline. CDR3 DNA sequence: TGTGCCAGCAGCCCAGGACAGGGGGTATCCTCTGGGGCCAACGTCCTGACTTTC. Its protein is CASSPGQGVSSGANVLTF.

This clone was seen a single time. The chain recombines TRBV5-1 with TRBJ2-7; 7 positions agree with TRBD2. The V gene end was trimmed by 4 bases and the J gene end by 6 bases; junction bases not matched to a gene: 13. There are 15 residues in the CDR3. In germline, CDR1 is SGHRS, CDR2 YFSETQ. DNA for the CDR3: TGCGCCAGCAGCACCATAGCGGGCTCCCCGGGCGAGCAGTACTTC. Protein product: CASSTIAGSPGEQYF.

The gene calls are TRBV19 and TRBJ2-3; 9 nucleotides align to TRBD1. In germline, CDR1 is LNHDA, CDR2 SQIVND (reference sequence). The CDR3 is 16 amino acids. The ends lost 6 bases at V and 4 bases at J; junction bases unmatched: 11. CDR3 in DNA: TGTGCCAGTAGATCCCCCCCGGGACAGGGCCCAGATACGCAGTATTTT. Its translation is CASRSPPGQGPDTQYF.

The chain carries TRBV18 and TRBJ1-1; D call uncertain. The germline gives CDR1 KGHSH, CDR2 LQKENI. V dropped 0 bases and J dropped 5 bases, with 10 bases sitting between them. The CDR3 loop spans 14 amino acids. CDR3 sequence: CASSPPEVRTEAFF. CDR3 nucleotide sequence: TGTGCCAGCTCACCACCTGAGGTGAGAACTGAAGCTTTCTTT. Full variable domain (missing parts from reference TRBV18 and TRBJ1-1): NAGVMQNPRHLVRRRGQEARLRCSPMKGHSHVYWYRQLPEEGLKFMVYLQKENIIDESGMPKERFSAEFPKEGPSILRIQQVVRGDSAAYFCASSPPEVRTEAFFGQGTRLTVV.

The chain carries TRBV9 and TRBJ1-6, with D perhaps matching TRBD1 (5 bases). Trimming cost V 0 bases and J 7 bases, with 11 bases left between them. CDR1 and CDR2 (germline): SGDLS, YYNGEE. This CDR3 spans 15 amino acids. The CDR3 protein is CASSVGGGVNSPLHF. CDR3 nucleotides: TGTGCCAGCAGCGTAGGGGGAGGGGTCAATTCACCCCTCCACTTT.

The gene calls are TRBV5-1 and TRBJ1-1; D possibly corresponds to TRBD1 (5 bases). The germline CDR1 and CDR2 sequences are SGHRS and YFSETQ. There are 14 residues in the CDR3. The ends were cut back, 4 bases at V and 1 base at J, with 11 bases in the middle. CDR3 amino acids: CASSRPGGNTEAFF. The DNA of the CDR3 is TGCGCCAGCAGCAGGCCCGGGGGGAACACTGAAGCTTTCTTT.

The CDR3 nucleotides read TGTGCCAGCAGTTTATCAAGCGGGATAGATTTCCATGAGCAGTTCTTC. The encoded protein is CASSLSSGIDFHEQFF. The chain couples TRBV27 to TRBJ2-1, with TRBD2 matching 7 bases. Germline trimming cut 0 bases from V and 8 bases from J; bases unmatched to any gene: 10. From germline, CDR1 is MNHEY and CDR2 SMNVEV (reference sequence). The CDR3 runs 16 residues.

The chain uses TRBV27 and TRBJ1-2, with TRBD1 matching over 8 bases. The CDR3 contains 14 residues. CDR1 is MNHEY and CDR2 is SMNVEV in the germline V gene (reference sequence). V was pared by 4 bases and J by 6 bases, with 7 bases of the junction left unmatched. CDR3 residues: CASSYQGAHHGYTF. In DNA, the CDR3 is TGTGCCAGCAGTTACCAGGGGGCTCACCATGGCTACACCTTC.

The genes are TRBV7-2 and TRBJ2-3; TRBD2 aligns across 9 bases. The CDR3 is 16 residues long. CDR1 SGHTA and CDR2 FQGNSA come from the germline V gene. Trimming cost V 1 base and J 5 bases; bases outside gene matches: 7. The CDR3 protein is CASSLVIAGVGDTQYF. The CDR3 bases are TGTGCCAGCAGCTTAGTGATAGCGGGAGTAGGAGATACGCAGTATTTT.

This clone was seen only once. The V gene is TRBV9, the J gene TRBJ1-5; D might be TRBD1 (6 bases). CDR1 is SGDLS and CDR2 is YYNGEE in the germline V gene. The CDR3 runs to 14 residues. The ends were cut back, 3 bases at V and 5 bases at J, with 12 bases in the middle. This chain's CDR3 is CASSAGAGDQPQHF. The DNA for the CDR3 is TGTGCCAGCAGCGCAGGGGCAGGGGATCAGCCCCAGCATTTT.

CDR3 loop: CASSLVGGIEQFF. The DNA for the CDR3 is TGCGCCAGCAGCTTGGTTGGGGGCATCGAGCAGTTCTTC. The chain carries TRBV5-1 and TRBJ2-1; weak D call: TRBD1 (6 bases). Trimming removed 0 bases at V and 10 bases at J, with 11 bases between. Germline V gene lookup returns CDR1 SGHRS and CDR2 YFSETQ. This CDR3 has 13 amino acids. Together with reference TRBV5-1 and TRBJ2-1, the CDR3 gives the full variable domain: KAGVTQTPRYLIKTRGQQVTLSCSPISGHRSVSWYQQTPGQGLQFLFEYFSETQRNKGNFPGRFSGRQFSNSRSEMNVSTLELGDSALYLCASSLVGGIEQFFGPGTRLTVL.

This chain joins TRBV5-1 and TRBJ1-2; no definite D call. The CDR3 has 12 residues. V shed 4 bases and J shed 8 bases, with 12 bases lying between them. The V gene's germline CDR1 is SGHRS and CDR2 YFSETQ. CDR3 amino acids: CASSLAGGGYTF. In DNA, the CDR3 is TGCGCCAGCAGCCTGGCAGGTGGGGGCTACACCTTC. Using reference TRBV5-1 and TRBJ1-2 for the parts outside the CDR3, the full variable domain is KAGVTQTPRYLIKTRGQQVTLSCSPISGHRSVSWYQQTPGQGLQFLFEYFSETQRNKGNFPGRFSGRQFSNSRSEMNVSTLELGDSALYLCASSLAGGGYTFGSGTRLTVV.

Only a few counts were recorded for this clone. The chain combines TRBV27 with TRBJ1-5; D is uncertain. V was clipped by 8 bases and J by 2 bases, with 22 bases between them. Germline V gene data show CDR1 as MNHEY and CDR2 as SMNVEV (reference sequence). CDR3 length: 17 amino acids. DNA of the CDR3: TGTGCCAGCTATGGAGATGGAAGACTGTTTGGCAATCAGCCCCAGCATTTT. Its translation: CASYGDGRLFGNQPQHF.

This chain links TRBV6-5 with TRBJ1-2; D is perhaps TRBD1 (5 bases). The length of the CDR3 is 15 residues. Germline V gene lookup returns CDR1 MNHEY and CDR2 SVGAGI. Trimming cost V 4 bases and J 8 bases, with 20 bases left between them. This chain's CDR3 is CASSLISGLGEGYTF. DNA of the CDR3: TGTGCCAGCAGTTTGATTAGTGGGTTAGGGGAAGGCTACACCTTC.

The chain uses TRBV7-2 and TRBJ2-7; 10 nucleotides line up with TRBD2. V shed 0 bases and J 3 bases; nucleotides not matched to a gene: 2. CDR1 is SGHTA and CDR2 is FQGNSA in the germline V gene. This CDR3 is built from 15 residues. The CDR3 loop is CASSLASGGIYEQYF. CDR3 bases: TGTGCCAGCAGCTTAGCTAGCGGGGGGATCTACGAGCAGTACTTC.

The J gene is TRBJ2-7, the V gene TRBV19; 9 bases align to TRBD1. Germline-derived CDR1 and CDR2 are LNHDA and SQIVND (reference sequence). V lost 5 bases and J lost 5; bases outside the gene matches: 10. This CDR3 has 15 residues. The CDR3 reads CASSVRDRDINEQYF. The DNA of the CDR3 is TGTGCCAGTAGTGTCCGGGACAGGGATATCAACGAGCAGTACTTC.

As to this clone: This sample also contains other DNA sequences that code for the same CDR3. The genes are TRBV6-5 and TRBJ1-1, with 8 bases aligning to TRBD1. The ends lost 0 bases at V and 1 base at J; junction bases unmatched: 1. Germline V lookup: CDR1 MNHEY, CDR2 SVGAGI. This CDR3 comprises 15 residues. The CDR3 here is CASSYSGTGNTEAFF. CDR3 in DNA: TGTGCCAGCAGTTACTCGGGGACAGGGAACACTGAAGCTTTCTTT.

This chain links TRBV6-6 with TRBJ2-2; 10 nucleotides agree with TRBD1. This CDR3 is 16 amino acids long. J was trimmed by 7 bases and V by 0 bases; bases with no gene match: 5. Germline values: CDR1 MNHNY, CDR2 SVGAGI (reference sequence). CDR3 nucleotide sequence: TGTGCCAGCAGTTACTCCGGGACAGGGGATGGCGGGGAGCTGTTTTTT. Translated, it gives CASSYSGTGDGGELFF.

V and J are TRBV7-2 and TRBJ1-1; D unresolved. Germline V gene sequence: CDR1 SGHTA, CDR2 FQGNSA. Trimming removed 1 base at V and 12 bases at J, with 12 bases between. CDR3 length equals 12 residues. The CDR3 loop is CASSLVGERTFF. As DNA, the CDR3 is TGTGCCAGCAGCTTAGTCGGGGAGAGAACTTTCTTT.

The chain employs TRBV6-5 and TRBJ1-1; perhaps TRBD1 as D (5 bases). This CDR3 is built from 15 residues. Trimming pared 0 bases from V and 9 bases from J, leaving 17 bases between. Germline lookup yields CDR1 MNHEY and CDR2 SVGAGI. In nucleotides, the CDR3 is TGTGCCAGCAGTTACTCGTTCGGGGGAGATTACCAAGCTTTCTTT. Translation gives CASSYSFGGDYQAFF.

The V call is TRBV14, the J call TRBJ1-1, with D possibly matching TRBD1 (6 bases). Per the germline V gene, CDR1 is SGHDN and CDR2 is FVKESK. Trimming took off 1 base at V and 1 base at J, with 10 bases between the two ends. The CDR3 is made up of 15 amino acids. DNA of the CDR3: TGTGCCAGCAGCCAAGGGGCACAGGGGAACACTGAAGCTTTCTTT. Amino acids: CASSQGAQGNTEAFF.

This rearrangement joins TRBV28 to TRBJ1-2; D is ambiguous. The CDR3 is made up of 14 amino acids. Trimming pared 2 bases from V and 0 bases from J, leaving 7 bases between. Per the germline V gene, CDR1 is MDHEN and CDR2 is SYDVKM. The CDR3 region is CASSLTGANYGYTF. As DNA, the CDR3 is TGTGCCAGCAGTTTAACCGGGGCTAACTATGGCTACACCTTC.

CDR3 sequence: CASTWGTGDNSPLHF. The CDR3 DNA is TGTGCCAGTACCTGGGGGACGGGGGATAATTCACCCCTCCACTTT. This rearrangement joins TRBV19 to TRBJ1-6; possibly TRBD1 for D (5 bases). The CDR3 spans 15 residues. Trimming took off 7 bases at V and 5 bases at J, with 15 bases between the two ends. Germline lookup yields CDR1 LNHDA and CDR2 SQIVND (reference sequence). The variable domain in full, completed from reference TRBV19 and TRBJ1-6, reads DGGITQSPKYLFRKEGQNVTLSCEQNLNHDAMYWYRQDPGQGLRLIYYSQIVNDFQKGDIAEGYSVSREKKESFPLTVTSAQKNPTAFYLCASTWGTGDNSPLHFGNGTRLTVT.

The CDR3 protein is CASSPQTSGSYEQFF. The CDR3 DNA follows: TGTGCCAGCTCACCACAGACTAGCGGGAGCTATGAGCAGTTCTTC. The V gene is TRBV18, the J gene TRBJ2-1, with 12 bases fitting TRBD2. Germline-derived CDR1 and CDR2 are KGHSH and LQKENI. This CDR3 contains 15 residues. V gave up 1 base and J gave up 8 bases; unmatched junction bases: 3.

This rearrangement joins TRBV7-6 to TRBJ1-5, with TRBD1 matching 9 bases. This CDR3 spans 13 amino acids. Germline trimming cut 4 bases from V and 5 bases from J; bases unmatched to any gene: 0. Germline CDR1 and CDR2: SGHVS and FNYEAQ. CDR3 region: CASSWTGDQPQHF. CDR3 bases: TGTGCCAGCAGCTGGACAGGGGATCAGCCCCAGCATTTT.

This rearrangement joins TRBV18 to TRBJ2-2; D perhaps matches TRBD1 (5 bases). CDR1 and CDR2 (germline): KGHSH, LQKENI. Trimming removed 3 bases at V and 0 bases at J, with 11 bases between. The CDR3 is 16 amino acids. CDR3 amino acids: CASSPLQVTNTGELFF. The CDR3 DNA reads TGTGCCAGCTCACCCTTACAGGTCACGAACACCGGGGAGCTGTTTTTT.

Of note for this clone: Other DNA sequences from this sample encode an identical CDR3 as well. The chain links TRBV5-1 to TRBJ2-1; D is ambiguous. CDR1 is SGHRS, CDR2 YFSETQ, per germline. V lost 1 base and J lost 4, with 9 bases in between. The CDR3 totals 14 residues. The CDR3 DNA reads as TGCGCCAGCAGCTTGTCTACCGGGTACAATGAGCAGTTCTTC. It specifies CASSLSTGYNEQFF.

In its sample, this clone was seen once. The chain carries TRBV7-8 and TRBJ2-5; TRBD2 matches 10 bases. The CDR3 spans 18 residues. Germline CDR1 is SGHVS and CDR2 is FQNEAQ. The V segment lost 2 bases and the J segment 5 bases; nucleotides outside the gene matches: 14. Written as DNA, the CDR3 is TGTGCCAGCAGCTTACCGTCTAGCGGGAGATCTGGTTCGGAGACCCAGTACTTC. Translated: CASSLPSSGRSGSETQYF.

J is TRBJ2-4 and V is TRBV6-5; no clear D. The CDR3 length is 14 residues. V was shortened by 6 bases and J by 0 bases, with 9 bases between the two germline ends. Germline lookup yields CDR1 MNHEY and CDR2 SVGAGI. The CDR3 DNA reads as TGTGCCAGCAGCCCCGACTTAGCCAAAAACATTCAGTACTTC. It codes for CASSPDLAKNIQYF.